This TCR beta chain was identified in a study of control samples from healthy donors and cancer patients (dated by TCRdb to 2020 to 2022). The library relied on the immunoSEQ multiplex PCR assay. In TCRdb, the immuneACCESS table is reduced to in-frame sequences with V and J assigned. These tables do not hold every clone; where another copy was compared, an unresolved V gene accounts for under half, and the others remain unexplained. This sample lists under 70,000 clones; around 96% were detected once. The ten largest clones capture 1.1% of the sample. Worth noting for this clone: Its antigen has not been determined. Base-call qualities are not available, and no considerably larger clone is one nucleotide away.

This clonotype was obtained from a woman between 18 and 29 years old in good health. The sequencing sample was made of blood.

Here the CDR3 is given as CASSYGGAGRNGRKLFF. DNA sequence: TGTGCCAGCAGTTATGGAGGGGCGGGCCGAAATGGGCGAAAACTGTTTTTT. The V and J segments used are TRBV6-2 or TRBV6-3 and TRBJ1-4; TRBD1 might be the D gene, on 5 matching bases. The CDR3 measures 17 amino acids from cysteine to phenylalanine. The DNA shown is the 51-base CDR3, in frame from base 1. V was cut back by 3 bases and J by 10 bases, leaving a gap of 24 bases between them. CDR1 and CDR2, looked up from the germline V gene, are MNHEY and SVGEGT.